These T cell receptor beta chains were read from a single sample in a study of blood T cell repertoires in COVID-19. Some clones are missing from TCRdb's copy, which holds only in-frame ones; the method was immunoSEQ multiplex PCR. The profile shows roughly 150,000 clones, roughly nine tenths of them singletons. Specimen: peripheral blood. The receptors were gathered from a man in his sixties with acute or convalescent COVID-19. The CDR3 runs from the conserved cysteine through the conserved F or W. The D gene is left open where the match is weak. Size values are once, few and many counts, or a class for expanded clones, and some rows have none.

j_gene: TRBJ2-7; d_gene: -; abundance: -; v_gene: TRBV30; CDR3aa: CAWSVGLPGSYEQYF; CDR3nt: TGTGCCTGGAGTGTGGGGCTGCCAGGCTCCTACGAGCAGTACTTC
j_gene: TRBJ1-5; d_gene: TRBD1; abundance: -; v_gene: TRBV4-1; CDR3aa: CASSQVTGGNQPQHF; CDR3nt: TGCGCCAGCAGCCAAGTTACAGGGGGTAATCAGCCCCAGCATTTT
j_gene: TRBJ2-1; d_gene: TRBD2; abundance: -; v_gene: TRBV19; CDR3aa: CASSSEGLAGEDEQFF; CDR3nt: TGTGCCAGTAGCTCGGAGGGACTAGCGGGGGAGGATGAGCAGTTCTTC
j_gene: TRBJ1-1; d_gene: -; abundance: -; v_gene: TRBV14; CDR3aa: CASSLALNGRAFF; CDR3nt: TGTGCCAGCAGCCTAGCTTTAAACGGTCGGGCTTTCTTT
j_gene: TRBJ1-5; d_gene: -; abundance: -; v_gene: TRBV9; CDR3aa: CASSVAGESNQPQHF; CDR3nt: TGTGCCAGCAGCGTAGCAGGGGAGAGCAATCAGCCCCAGCATTTT
j_gene: TRBJ2-7; d_gene: -; abundance: -; v_gene: TRBV18; CDR3aa: CASSIQTSSYEQYF; CDR3nt: TGTGCCAGCTCAATACAGACTAGCTCCTACGAGCAGTACTTC
j_gene: TRBJ2-3; d_gene: TRBD1; abundance: -; v_gene: TRBV9; CDR3aa: CASSARDRDSDTQYF; CDR3nt: TGTGCCAGCAGCGCTAGGGACAGGGATTCAGATACGCAGTATTTT
j_gene: TRBJ1-5; d_gene: -; abundance: once; v_gene: TRBV6-2/TRBV6-3; CDR3aa: CASSRWGGGEPQHF; CDR3nt: TGTGCCAGCAGCCGATGGGGGGGCGGGGAGCCCCAGCATTTT
j_gene: TRBJ2-1; d_gene: TRBD2; abundance: -; v_gene: TRBV27; CDR3aa: CASSLGLAGGINNEQFF; CDR3nt: TGTGCCAGCAGTTTAGGACTAGCGGGGGGGATAAACAATGAGCAGTTCTTC
j_gene: TRBJ2-1; d_gene: -; abundance: few; v_gene: TRBV29-1; CDR3aa: CSVGRVSNEQFF; CDR3nt: TGCAGCGTTGGCAGGGTCTCCAATGAGCAGTTCTTC
j_gene: TRBJ1-6; d_gene: TRBD1; abundance: -; v_gene: TRBV12-3/TRBV12-4; CDR3aa: CASRVTGGSPLHF; CDR3nt: TGTGCCAGCAGAGTGACAGGGGGCTCACCCCTCCACTTT
j_gene: TRBJ1-1; d_gene: -; abundance: -; v_gene: TRBV29-1; CDR3aa: CSVEKGLYTEAFF; CDR3nt: TGCAGCGTTGAGAAGGGGCTGTACACTGAAGCTTTCTTT
j_gene: TRBJ2-7; d_gene: TRBD1; abundance: -; v_gene: TRBV27; CDR3aa: CASSPGTGYYEQYF; CDR3nt: TGTGCCAGCAGTCCCGGGACAGGGTATTACGAGCAGTACTTC
j_gene: TRBJ2-5; d_gene: -; abundance: once; v_gene: TRBV7-3; CDR3aa: CASSLGHGETQYF; CDR3nt: TGTGCCAGCAGCTTAGGGCATGGGGAGACCCAGTACTTC
j_gene: TRBJ1-1; d_gene: TRBD1; abundance: -; v_gene: TRBV6-6; CDR3aa: CASSSRDRGNTEAFF; CDR3nt: TGTGCCAGCAGTTCCCGGGACAGGGGGAACACTGAAGCTTTCTTT
j_gene: TRBJ2-1; d_gene: -; abundance: once; v_gene: TRBV5-1; CDR3aa: CASSLKGVRHVDEQFF; CDR3nt: TGCGCCAGCAGCTTGAAGGGGGTTCGGCATGTCGATGAGCAGTTCTTC
j_gene: TRBJ2-1; d_gene: TRBD2; abundance: once; v_gene: TRBV2; CDR3aa: CASSFFGTRRGGPEQFF; CDR3nt: TGTGCCAGCAGTTTTTTTGGGACTAGAAGGGGGGGCCCTGAGCAGTTCTTC
j_gene: TRBJ1-6; d_gene: -; abundance: -; v_gene: TRBV9; CDR3aa: CASSGDRLDVHF; CDR3nt: TGTGCCAGCAGCGGAGACAGGTTGGACGTCCACTTT
j_gene: TRBJ2-2; d_gene: -; abundance: once; v_gene: TRBV19; CDR3aa: CASSRSRSTGELFF; CDR3nt: TGTGCCAGTAGTAGGTCTAGAAGCACCGGGGAGCTGTTTTTT
j_gene: TRBJ1-5; d_gene: -; abundance: -; v_gene: TRBV19; CDR3aa: CASSVQGLSNQPQHF; CDR3nt: TGTGCCAGTAGTGTACAGGGTCTTAGCAATCAGCCCCAGCATTTT
j_gene: TRBJ2-3; d_gene: TRBD2; abundance: -; v_gene: TRBV5-1; CDR3aa: CASRASGGPTDTQYF; CDR3nt: TGCGCCAGCAGAGCTAGCGGGGGACCCACAGATACGCAGTATTTT
j_gene: TRBJ1-3; d_gene: TRBD1; abundance: once; v_gene: TRBV18; CDR3aa: CASSPMGTGSGNTIYF; CDR3nt: TGTGCCAGCTCACCAATGGGGACAGGGTCTGGAAACACCATATATTTT
j_gene: TRBJ1-3; d_gene: -; abundance: -; v_gene: TRBV15; CDR3aa: CATSRTVGNTIYF; CDR3nt: TGTGCCACCAGCAGGACAGTCGGAAACACCATATATTTT
j_gene: TRBJ1-2; d_gene: TRBD1; abundance: -; v_gene: TRBV7-2; CDR3aa: CASSLPGGGGRGFYGYTF; CDR3nt: TGTGCCAGCAGCTTACCGGGGGGGGGCGGCAGGGGGTTCTATGGCTACACCTTC
j_gene: TRBJ1-2; d_gene: TRBD1; abundance: -; v_gene: TRBV5-4; CDR3aa: CASSQGTVANYGYTF; CDR3nt: TGTGCCAGCAGCCAAGGGACAGTCGCTAACTATGGCTACACCTTC
j_gene: TRBJ1-4; d_gene: -; abundance: once; v_gene: TRBV18; CDR3aa: CASSPLQGLNEKLFF; CDR3nt: TGTGCCAGCTCACCACTTCAGGGGTTAAATGAAAAACTGTTTTTT
j_gene: TRBJ1-2; d_gene: -; abundance: once; v_gene: TRBV29-1; CDR3aa: CSVASDSGYTF; CDR3nt: TGCAGCGTCGCTAGCGACTCGGGCTACACCTTC
j_gene: TRBJ1-2; d_gene: TRBD1; abundance: -; v_gene: TRBV15; CDR3aa: CATSRDRGTVVYGYTF; CDR3nt: TGTGCCACCAGCAGAGATCGGGGGACAGTGGTTTATGGCTACACCTTC